This T cell receptor beta chain derives from a study of beta chain features in type 1 diabetes. Overall study findings and caveats: All four CD4+ subsets of Type 1 diabetes patients contained TCRB CDR3s that were moderately but significantly shorter.

V was shortened by 6 bases and J by 0 bases, with 7 bases between the two germline ends. The CDR3 sequence is 13 residues long. CDR1 MRHNA and CDR2 SNTAGT come from the germline V gene. Only a few counts were recorded for this clone. Its antigen is as yet unknown. The isolated RNA, all of it, was reverse transcribed, so expressed TCRB transcripts were what got sequenced. Repertoires were generated with immunoSEQ multiplex PCR, while TCRdb's copy carries only in-frame clones and drops some. This table has hundreds of thousands of clones, over 12% appearing once. This clonotype originated in a man younger than 30 with type 1 diabetes. The chain has TRBV6-4 and TRBJ2-3; D gene ambiguous. The sample taken for sequencing was naive CD4+ T cells from blood. CDR3 protein: CASRPDSTDTQYF. The CDR3 bases are TGTGCCAGCAGGCCGGACAGCACAGATACGCAGTATTTT.